These 31 T cell receptor beta chains share one sample of origin, sequenced in a study of early T cells in non-severe SARS-CoV-2 infection. In TCRdb, the 5' RACE reads were re-called with MiXCR into one record per CDR3 protein. The data show about 110,000 distinct CDR3 sequences, over 10% seen once. Sample: whole blood. The receptors come from an adult who was a healthcare worker with PCR-confirmed SARS-CoV-2 infection or an uninfected control (not recorded which).

This rearrangement joins TRBV2 to TRBJ1-4; 7 bases are shared with TRBD1. CDR3 length: 15 amino acids. Trimming removed 10 bases from V and 3 bases from J; junction bases left unmatched: 11. Per the germline V gene, CDR1 is SNHLY and CDR2 is FYNNEI. CDR3 in amino acids: CATKPGQTSNEKLFF. In DNA, the CDR3 is TGTGCCACCAAACCGGGACAGACTTCTAATGAAAAACTGTTTTTT.

This clonotype turned up a few times. The chain uses TRBV15 and TRBJ1-2; no definite D call. The CDR3 totals 14 residues. Trimming pared 1 base from V and 4 bases from J, leaving 10 bases between. In germline, CDR1 is LNHNV, CDR2 YYDKDF (reference sequence). CDR3 protein: CATSRGRSIYGYTF. CDR3 nucleotides: TGTGCCACCAGCAGAGGACGGTCGATCTATGGCTACACCTTC.

The chain couples TRBV10-3 to TRBJ2-7; D is unclear. Trimming stripped 6 bases from V and 3 bases from J, with 9 bases between. The germline gives CDR1 ENHRY, CDR2 SYGVKD. This CDR3 spans 12 amino acids. CDR3 protein: CAIRVGDYEQYF. Here the CDR3 DNA reads TGTGCCATCAGAGTTGGGGACTACGAGCAGTACTTC.

This clonotype was detected many times. Written as DNA, the CDR3 is TGTGCCAGCAGCAAAGCTGGCGGCTCTTCCTACGAGCAGTACTTC. Residues: CASSKAGGSSYEQYF. The chain combines TRBV21-1 with TRBJ2-7. TRBV21-1 is a known pseudogene. The CDR3 is made up of 15 amino acids.

In its sample, this clonotype was seen many times. The rearrangement uses TRBV28 and TRBJ1-5; unclear D gene. CDR1 and CDR2 (germline): MDHEN, SYDVKM. The CDR3 covers 17 residues. Trimming cost V 8 bases and J 0 bases, with 20 bases left between them. The CDR3 here is CASRIAGLTNSNQPQHF. CDR3 DNA sequence: TGTGCCAGCCGGATAGCCGGACTTACCAATAGCAATCAGCCCCAGCATTTT.

The sample holds many counts of this clonotype. This chain uses TRBV7-9 with TRBJ2-5; 8 nucleotides align to TRBD2. Germline-derived CDR1 and CDR2 are SEHNR and FQNEAQ (reference sequence). The length of the CDR3 is 15 residues. V gave up 5 bases and J gave up 1 base; unmatched junction bases: 6. The chain's CDR3 is CASSGSGKGQETQYF. The CDR3 DNA is TGTGCCAGCAGCGGTAGCGGGAAAGGCCAAGAGACCCAGTACTTC.

This clonotype was seen repeatedly, ten times or more. The chain has TRBV7-9 and TRBJ1-5; tentatively, D is TRBD1 (5 bases). Per the germline V gene, CDR1 is SEHNR and CDR2 is FQNEAQ (reference sequence). The CDR3 has 15 amino acids. Deletions cut 1 base from V and 0 bases from J, with 7 bases between. CDR3 DNA: TGTGCCAGCAGCTTAGGACAGTCTAGCAATCAGCCCCAGCATTTT. It codes for CASSLGQSSNQPQHF.

This clonotype was observed many times. V usage is TRBV7-3 and J usage is TRBJ1-2, with 8 nucleotides matching TRBD1. V lost 5 bases and J lost 7; bases outside the gene matches: 6. CDR3 length: 13 amino acids. CDR1 and CDR2 from the germline V gene are SGHTA and FQGTGA. In nucleotides, the CDR3 is TGTGCCAGCAGCAGAGGACAGGGAGGTGGCTACACCTTC. Amino acids: CASSRGQGGGYTF.

In this sample, this clonotype turned up once. The chain combines TRBV7-9 with TRBJ1-1, with D possibly TRBD1 on 5 matching bases. Trimming pared 5 bases from V and 0 bases from J, leaving 10 bases between. Per the germline V gene, CDR1 is SEHNR and CDR2 is FQNEAQ (reference sequence). The CDR3 sequence is 14 residues long. The chain's CDR3 is CASSRGRLNTEAFF. The CDR3 coding sequence is TGTGCCAGCAGCCGGGGCCGTTTGAACACTGAAGCTTTCTTT.

This clonotype was recorded many times. The chain combines TRBV29-1 with TRBJ2-1; TRBD2 might be the D (6 bases). CDR1 is SQVTM, CDR2 ANQGSEA, per germline. The CDR3 covers 12 residues. Trimming cost V 4 bases and J 8 bases, with 12 bases left between them. This CDR3 reads CSVANGRDEQFF. The CDR3 coding sequence is TGCAGCGTTGCAAACGGGAGAGATGAGCAGTTCTTC.

This clonotype was seen more than once but under ten times. The chain recombines TRBV6-5 with TRBJ2-5; tentative D call: TRBD2 (6 bases). The CDR3 sequence is 15 residues long. Trimming shortened V by 6 bases and J by 3 bases, and 17 bases separated the two germline ends. Germline lookup yields CDR1 MNHEY and CDR2 SVGAGI. CDR3 sequence: CASSPTWGRKETQYF. The CDR3 DNA is TGTGCCAGCAGCCCCACCTGGGGGAGGAAAGAGACCCAGTACTTC.

The genes are TRBV5-1 and TRBJ2-5, with D uncertain. In germline, CDR1 is SGHRS, CDR2 YFSETQ. V was cut by 0 bases and J by 8 bases, with 5 bases left in between. The CDR3 is 11 residues long. CDR3 amino acids: CASSLGATQYF. CDR3 DNA sequence: TGCGCCAGCAGCTTGGGTGCAACCCAGTACTTC.

The V call is TRBV5-4, the J call TRBJ2-1; D could derive from TRBD1 or TRBD2 (5 bases each). From germline, CDR1 is SGHNT and CDR2 YYREEE (reference sequence). Trimming left V 1 base short and J 4 bases short, with 9 bases between. The CDR3 is 14 amino acids. DNA of the CDR3: TGTGCCAGCAGCTTGACGAGGGGTTACAATGAGCAGTTCTTC. Protein product: CASSLTRGYNEQFF. Supplemented by reference TRBV5-4 and TRBJ2-1, the full variable domain reads ETGVTQSPTHLIKTRGQQVTLRCSSQSGHNTVSWYQQALGQGPQFIFQYYREEENGRGNFPPRFSGLQFPNYSSELNVNALELDDSALYLCASSLTRGYNEQFFGPGTRLTVL.

The table lists this clonotype with a few counts. The V call is TRBV10-3, the J call TRBJ1-4, with 9 bases matching TRBD1. Germline-derived CDR1 and CDR2 are ENHRY and SYGVKD. Trimming took 10 bases from V and 8 from J; bases not matched to a gene: 11. The CDR3 has 14 residues. This chain's CDR3 is CATRPGQGEEKLFF. CDR3 coding DNA: TGTGCCACCAGACCGGGACAGGGTGAAGAAAAACTGTTTTTT.

In this sample, this clonotype turned up many times. One end of the junction varies from germline; a read error may be responsible. The V gene is TRBV6-5, the J gene TRBJ1-1, with D possibly TRBD1 on 6 matching bases. Germline V gene data show CDR1 as MNHEY and CDR2 as SVGAGI. The CDR3 extends over 14 amino acids. CDR3 in amino acids: CASSYGRRDTEVFF. The CDR3 coding sequence is TGTGCCAGCAGTTACGGTAGGAGGGACACTGAAGTTTTCTTT.

This clonotype has just a few counts. This chain uses TRBV7-2 with TRBJ1-6, with TRBD1 matching over 10 bases. This CDR3 is 15 amino acids long. V was pared by 6 bases and J by 10 bases, with 9 bases of the junction left unmatched. Germline V CDR1 and CDR2: SGHTA, FQGNSA. CDR3 sequence (DNA): TGTGCCAGCAGGGGCCGGGACAGGGGCTTCTCACCCCTCCACTTT. It yields the protein CASRGRDRGFSPLHF.

This clonotype was seen only a few times. J is TRBJ2-1 and V is TRBV24-1; no clear D. Germline loops: CDR1 KGHDR, CDR2 SFDVKD. The CDR3 sequence is 17 residues long. V was pared by 3 bases and J by 5 bases, with 19 bases between. This CDR3 is CATSDPPERGWDNEQFF. The CDR3, as DNA: TGTGCCACCAGTGATCCACCGGAGAGAGGATGGGACAATGAGCAGTTCTTC.

The J gene is TRBJ1-2, the V gene TRBV6-2 or TRBV6-3; D unclear. V was cut by 6 bases and J by 3 bases, with 14 bases left in between. The germline gives CDR1 MNHEY, CDR2 SVGEGT. The CDR3 covers 14 residues. In DNA, the CDR3 is TGTGCCAGCAGGAGAACCACTTCGGACTATGGCTACACCTTC. Its protein is CASRRTTSDYGYTF.

This chain connects TRBV7-9 to TRBJ2-5; D is unresolved. Trimming took off 6 bases at V and 2 bases at J, with 4 bases between the two ends. Germline CDR1 SEHNR, CDR2 FQNEAQ (reference sequence). The CDR3 is 11 amino acids. The CDR3 here is CASRSQETQYF. The CDR3 DNA sequence: TGTGCCAGCAGATCACAAGAGACCCAGTACTTC.

The rearrangement links TRBV20-1 to TRBJ2-7, with 8 bases identical to TRBD2. Per the germline V gene, CDR1 is DFQATT and CDR2 is SNEGSKA (reference sequence). The CDR3 runs 15 residues. The V and J ends lost 5 bases and 4 bases, in that order; junction bases with no gene match: 13. The CDR3 coding sequence is TGCAGTGCTCCCTCCCCAGCGGGGGCCCGATACGAGCAGTACTTC. It specifies CSAPSPAGARYEQYF.

V usage is TRBV20-1 and J usage is TRBJ1-2; D is perhaps TRBD1 (5 bases). Germline-derived CDR1 and CDR2 are DFQATT and SNEGSKA (reference sequence). The CDR3 extends over 14 amino acids. V dropped 6 bases and J dropped 4 bases, with 18 bases sitting between them. The CDR3 coding sequence is TGCAGTGCCATTCCCCGGGGGGGAGGCTATGGCTACACCTTC. Protein: CSAIPRGGGYGYTF.

This chain links TRBV5-1 with TRBJ2-1; TRBD2 matches at 14 bases. V gave up 8 bases and J gave up 0 bases; unmatched junction bases: 7. The germline gives CDR1 SGHRS, CDR2 YFSETQ. The CDR3 totals 17 residues. CDR3: CASVGTSGSFSYNEQFF. As DNA, the CDR3 is TGCGCCAGTGTGGGGACTAGCGGGAGTTTCTCCTACAATGAGCAGTTCTTC.

This clonotype was counted only a few times. This chain joins TRBV14 and TRBJ1-2, with D unclear. This CDR3 comprises 15 residues. CDR1 and CDR2 (germline): SGHDN, FVKESK. Trimming left V 1 base short and J 8 bases short, with 17 bases between. CDR3 bases: TGTGCCAGCAGCCAAGGGCCCGGATCAACGGGAGGCTACACCTTC. Protein product: CASSQGPGSTGGYTF.

The table lists this clonotype with many counts. The chain employs TRBV11-3 and TRBJ2-5, with a weak D call TRBD1 (5 bases). Germline V gene data show CDR1 as SGHNT and CDR2 as YENEEA. Trimming left V 2 bases short and J 4 bases short, with 8 bases between. CDR3 length equals 13 residues. The CDR3 loop is CASSLIRGETQYF. The CDR3 DNA is TGTGCCAGCAGCTTAATAAGGGGAGAGACCCAGTACTTC.

The rearrangement uses TRBV12-5 and TRBJ1-5; D ambiguous. V was clipped by 0 bases and J by 5 bases, with 14 bases between them. The CDR3 extends over 16 amino acids. Germline CDR1 LGHNT, CDR2 FRNRAP. CDR3: CASGLVQSFGDQPQHF. The DNA of the CDR3 is TGTGCTAGTGGTTTGGTACAATCTTTTGGTGATCAGCCCCAGCATTTT.

This clonotype was seen ten or more times. The chain carries TRBV11-2 and TRBJ1-2; D possibly corresponds to TRBD1 (6 bases). This CDR3 has 14 amino acids. Per the germline V gene, CDR1 is SGHAT and CDR2 is FQNNGV. Trimming removed 5 bases from V and 4 bases from J, with 14 bases in between. The chain's CDR3 is CASSPGGGGYGYTF. The CDR3 DNA reads as TGTGCCAGCAGCCCTGGGGGGGGCGGCTATGGCTACACCTTC.

The chain has TRBV12-3 or TRBV12-4 and TRBJ2-4, with 10 nucleotides matching TRBD2. The V segment lost 2 bases and the J segment 6 bases; nucleotides outside the gene matches: 4. There are 15 residues in the CDR3. The CDR3 is CASSLTGLAVNIQYF. CDR3 nucleotides: TGTGCCAGCAGTTTAACAGGACTAGCGGTAAACATTCAGTACTTC.

The sample holds a few counts of this clonotype. The CDR3, as DNA: TGTGCCAGCAGCTTAGCGCAGGGAGAGCTCACCGGGGAGCTGTTTTTT. As protein: CASSLAQGELTGELFF. The chain employs TRBV7-6 and TRBJ2-2; possibly TRBD1 or TRBD2 for D (5 bases each). Germline loops: CDR1 SGHVS, CDR2 FNYEAQ. V was shortened by 0 bases and J by 4 bases, with 12 bases between the two germline ends. CDR3 length equals 16 residues.

Notes on this clonotype: Being one base from a much bigger clone, this may be a read error. The rearrangement links TRBV18 to TRBJ2-3; 8 positions match TRBD2. The CDR3 runs to 14 residues. Germline CDR1 and CDR2: KGHSH and LQKENI. CDR3 in amino acids: CVSSPLAGTDTQYF. The DNA of the CDR3 is TGTGTCAGCTCACCACTAGCGGGCACAGATACGCAGTATTTT.

This clonotype was seen many times. CDR3 in DNA: TGTGCCAGCAGCTTAAGTGGGTCGGAGGCAATAAGAGCTTTCTTT. Amino acids: CASSLSGSEAIRAFF. The chain recombines TRBV7-9 with TRBJ1-1; D ambiguous. The germline CDR1 and CDR2 sequences are SEHNR and FQNEAQ (reference sequence). Trimming shortened V by 2 bases and J by 10 bases, and 20 bases separated the two germline ends. The CDR3 is made up of 15 amino acids.

This clonotype turned up a few times. V is TRBV5-1 and J is TRBJ2-3, with 7 bases that match TRBD1. The CDR3 totals 19 residues. J lost 0 bases, V lost 0 bases, and 13 bases had no gene match. The V gene's germline CDR1 is SGHRS and CDR2 YFSETQ. The CDR3 spells CASSLADRVMRTSTDTQYF. In DNA, the CDR3 is TGCGCCAGCAGCTTGGCCGACAGGGTTATGAGGACTAGCACAGATACGCAGTATTTT.